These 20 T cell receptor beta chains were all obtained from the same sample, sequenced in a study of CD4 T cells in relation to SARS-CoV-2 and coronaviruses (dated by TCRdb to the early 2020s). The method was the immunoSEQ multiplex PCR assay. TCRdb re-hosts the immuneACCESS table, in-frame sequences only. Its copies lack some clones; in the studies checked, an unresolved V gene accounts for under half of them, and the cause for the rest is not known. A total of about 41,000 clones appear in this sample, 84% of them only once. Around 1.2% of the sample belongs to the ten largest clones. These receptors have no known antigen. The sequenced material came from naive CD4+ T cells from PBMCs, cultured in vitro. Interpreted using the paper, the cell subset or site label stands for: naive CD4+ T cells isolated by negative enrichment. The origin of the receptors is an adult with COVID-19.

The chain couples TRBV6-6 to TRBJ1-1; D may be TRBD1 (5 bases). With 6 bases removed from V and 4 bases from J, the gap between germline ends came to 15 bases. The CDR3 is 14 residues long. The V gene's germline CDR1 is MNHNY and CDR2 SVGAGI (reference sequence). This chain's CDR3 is CASRTGGSGTEAFF. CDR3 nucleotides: TGTGCCAGCAGAACCGGGGGGTCGGGCACTGAAGCTTTCTTT.

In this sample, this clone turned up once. The CDR3 spells CASNWAVTGELFF. The CDR3 region has the DNA TGTGCCAGTAATTGGGCAGTCACCGGGGAGCTGTTTTTT. This chain connects TRBV19 to TRBJ2-2; no reliable D call. Trimming took off 7 bases at V and 4 bases at J, with 10 bases between the two ends. In germline, CDR1 is LNHDA, CDR2 SQIVND (reference sequence). This CDR3 spans 13 amino acids.

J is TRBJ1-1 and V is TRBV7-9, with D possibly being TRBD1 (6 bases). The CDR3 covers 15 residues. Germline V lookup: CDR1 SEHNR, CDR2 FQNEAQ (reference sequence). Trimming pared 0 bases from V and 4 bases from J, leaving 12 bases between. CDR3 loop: CASSLAWGAGTEAFF. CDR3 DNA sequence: TGTGCCAGCAGCTTAGCTTGGGGGGCGGGCACTGAAGCTTTCTTT.

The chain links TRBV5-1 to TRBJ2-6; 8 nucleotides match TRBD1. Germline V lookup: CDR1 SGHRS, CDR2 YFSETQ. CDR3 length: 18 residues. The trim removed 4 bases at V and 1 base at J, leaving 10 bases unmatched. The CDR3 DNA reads TGCGCCAGCAGCAGAACGACAGGGGTGGGGTCTGGGGCCAACGTCCTGACTTTC. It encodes CASSRTTGVGSGANVLTF.

CDR3 bases: TGCGCCAGCAGCATTCCGGGACTAGCGGGTTCCCATGAGCAGTTCTTC. It codes for CASSIPGLAGSHEQFF. The chain employs TRBV5-1 and TRBJ2-1; 12 bases line up with TRBD2. This CDR3 has 16 amino acids. Germline V lookup: CDR1 SGHRS, CDR2 YFSETQ. Trimming at V came to 4 bases and at J to 8 bases, leaving 10 bases not matched to a gene. Full variable domain (rest looked up from reference TRBV5-1 and TRBJ2-1): KAGVTQTPRYLIKTRGQQVTLSCSPISGHRSVSWYQQTPGQGLQFLFEYFSETQRNKGNFPGRFSGRQFSNSRSEMNVSTLELGDSALYLCASSIPGLAGSHEQFFGPGTRLTVL.

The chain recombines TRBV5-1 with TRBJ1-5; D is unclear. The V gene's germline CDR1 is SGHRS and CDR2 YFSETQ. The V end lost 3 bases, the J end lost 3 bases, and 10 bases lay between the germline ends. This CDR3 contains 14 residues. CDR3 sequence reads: CASSSRRNNQPQHF. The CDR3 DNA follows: TGCGCCAGCAGCTCAAGACGAAACAATCAGCCCCAGCATTTT.

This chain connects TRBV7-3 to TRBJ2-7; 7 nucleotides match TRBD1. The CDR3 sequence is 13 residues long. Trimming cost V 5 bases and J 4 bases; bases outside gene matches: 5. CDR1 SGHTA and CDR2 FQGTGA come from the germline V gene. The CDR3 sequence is CASSREQGYEQYF. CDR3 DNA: TGTGCCAGCAGCCGCGAACAGGGGTACGAGCAGTACTTC.

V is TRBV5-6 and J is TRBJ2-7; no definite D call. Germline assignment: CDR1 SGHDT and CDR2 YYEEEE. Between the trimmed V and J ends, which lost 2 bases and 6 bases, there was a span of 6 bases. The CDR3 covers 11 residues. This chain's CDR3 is CASSFSREQYF. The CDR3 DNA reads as TGTGCCAGCAGCTTTTCCCGCGAGCAGTACTTC.

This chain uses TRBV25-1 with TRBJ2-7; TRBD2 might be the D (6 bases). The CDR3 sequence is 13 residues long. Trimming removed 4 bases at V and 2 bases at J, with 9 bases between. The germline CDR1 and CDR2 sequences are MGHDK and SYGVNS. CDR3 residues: CASSVSGPYEQYF. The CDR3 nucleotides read TGTGCCAGCAGTGTTAGCGGTCCCTACGAGCAGTACTTC.

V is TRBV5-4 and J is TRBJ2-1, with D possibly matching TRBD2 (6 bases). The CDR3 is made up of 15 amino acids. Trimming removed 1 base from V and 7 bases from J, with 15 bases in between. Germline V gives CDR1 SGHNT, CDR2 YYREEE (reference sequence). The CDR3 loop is CASSLYTGRGNEQFF. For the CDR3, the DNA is TGTGCCAGCAGCTTGTATACCGGGAGAGGGAATGAGCAGTTCTTC. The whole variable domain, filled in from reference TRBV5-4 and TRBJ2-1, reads ETGVTQSPTHLIKTRGQQVTLRCSSQSGHNTVSWYQQALGQGPQFIFQYYREEENGRGNFPPRFSGLQFPNYSSELNVNALELDDSALYLCASSLYTGRGNEQFFGPGTRLTVL.

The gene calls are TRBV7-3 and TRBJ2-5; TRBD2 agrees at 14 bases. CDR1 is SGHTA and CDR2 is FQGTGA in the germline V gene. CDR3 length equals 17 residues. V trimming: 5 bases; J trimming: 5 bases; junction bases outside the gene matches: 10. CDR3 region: CASSLGTSGSVGETQYF. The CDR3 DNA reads TGTGCCAGCAGCCTTGGGACTAGCGGGAGCGTCGGGGAGACCCAGTACTTC.

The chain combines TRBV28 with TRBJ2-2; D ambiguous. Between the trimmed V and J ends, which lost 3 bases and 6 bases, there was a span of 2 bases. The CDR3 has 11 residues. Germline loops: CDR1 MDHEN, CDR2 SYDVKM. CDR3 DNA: TGTGCCAGCAGTTTGGCCGGGGAGCTGTTTTTT. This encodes CASSLAGELFF.

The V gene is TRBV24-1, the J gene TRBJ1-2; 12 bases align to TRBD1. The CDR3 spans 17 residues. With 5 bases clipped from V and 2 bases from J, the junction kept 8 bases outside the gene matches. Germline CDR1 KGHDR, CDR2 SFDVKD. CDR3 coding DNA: TGTGCCACCAGTGGACCGGGACAGGGGGCTGGAAACTATGGCTACACCTTC. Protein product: CATSGPGQGAGNYGYTF.

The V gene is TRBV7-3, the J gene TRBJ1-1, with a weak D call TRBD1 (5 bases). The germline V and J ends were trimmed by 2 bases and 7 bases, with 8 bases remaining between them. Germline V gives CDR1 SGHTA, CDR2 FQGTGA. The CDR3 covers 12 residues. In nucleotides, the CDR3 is TGTGCCAGCAGCTTAGAGGGGAGTGAAGCTTTCTTT. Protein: CASSLEGSEAFF. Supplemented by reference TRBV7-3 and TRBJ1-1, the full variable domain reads GAGVSQTPSNKVTEKGKYVELRCDPISGHTALYWYRQSLGQGPEFLIYFQGTGAADDSGLPNDRFFAVRPEGSVSTLKIQRTERGDSAVYLCASSLEGSEAFFGQGTRLTVV.

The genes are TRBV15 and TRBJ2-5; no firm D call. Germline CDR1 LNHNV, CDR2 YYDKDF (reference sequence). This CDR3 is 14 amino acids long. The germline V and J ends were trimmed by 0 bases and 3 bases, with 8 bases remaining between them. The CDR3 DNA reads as TGTGCCACCAGCAGAGATTTGACCGAAGAGACCCAGTACTTC. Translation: CATSRDLTEETQYF.

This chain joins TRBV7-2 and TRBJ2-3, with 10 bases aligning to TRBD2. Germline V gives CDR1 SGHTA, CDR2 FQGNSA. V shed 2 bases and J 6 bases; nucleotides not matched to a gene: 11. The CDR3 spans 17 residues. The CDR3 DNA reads TGTGCCAGCAGCTTAAGTTCTAGCGGGAGAGGAGTGGATACGCAGTATTTT. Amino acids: CASSLSSSGRGVDTQYF.

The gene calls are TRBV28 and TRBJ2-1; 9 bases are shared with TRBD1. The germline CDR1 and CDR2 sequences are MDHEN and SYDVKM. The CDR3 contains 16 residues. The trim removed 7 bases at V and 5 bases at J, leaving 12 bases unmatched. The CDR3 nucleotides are TGTGCCAGCATCCCACAGGGGGCAAAGGCTAACAATGAGCAGTTCTTC. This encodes CASIPQGAKANNEQFF.

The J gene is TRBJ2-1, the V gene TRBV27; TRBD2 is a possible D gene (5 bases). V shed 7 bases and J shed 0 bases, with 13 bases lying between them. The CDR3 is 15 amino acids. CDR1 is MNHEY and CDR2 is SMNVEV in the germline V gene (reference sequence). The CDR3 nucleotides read TGTGCCAGCATTTCTAGCCAGAGCTCCTACAATGAGCAGTTCTTC. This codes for CASISSQSSYNEQFF.

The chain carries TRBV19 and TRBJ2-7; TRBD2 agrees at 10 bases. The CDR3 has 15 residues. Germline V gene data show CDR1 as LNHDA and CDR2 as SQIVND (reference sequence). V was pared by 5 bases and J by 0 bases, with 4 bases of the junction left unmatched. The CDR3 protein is CASSGASGGSYEQYF. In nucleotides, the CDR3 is TGTGCCAGTAGTGGTGCTAGCGGGGGCTCCTACGAGCAGTACTTC.

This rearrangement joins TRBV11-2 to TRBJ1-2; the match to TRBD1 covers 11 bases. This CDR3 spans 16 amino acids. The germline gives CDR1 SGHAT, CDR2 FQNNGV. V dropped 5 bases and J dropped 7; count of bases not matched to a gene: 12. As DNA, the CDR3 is TGTGCCAGCAGCCCCACTACCGGGACAGGGGGAACTGGCTACACCTTC. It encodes CASSPTTGTGGTGYTF.